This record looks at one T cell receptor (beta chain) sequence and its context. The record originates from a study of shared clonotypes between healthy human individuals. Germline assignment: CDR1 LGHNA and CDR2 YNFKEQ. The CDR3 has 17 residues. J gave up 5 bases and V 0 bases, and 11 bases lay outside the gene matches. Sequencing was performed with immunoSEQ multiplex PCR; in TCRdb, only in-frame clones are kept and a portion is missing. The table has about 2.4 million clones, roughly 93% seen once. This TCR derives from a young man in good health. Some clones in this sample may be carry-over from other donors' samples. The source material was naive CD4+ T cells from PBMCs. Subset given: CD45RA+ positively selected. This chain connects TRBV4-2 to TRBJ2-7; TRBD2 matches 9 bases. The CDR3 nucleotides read TGTGCCAGCAGCCAAGAGATCAGGACTAGCGCCGGCAACGAGCAGTACTTC. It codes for CASSQEIRTSAGNEQYF.